These 30 T cell receptor beta chains share one sample of origin, sequenced in a study of read filtering for tumor transcriptome and immune sequencing. From around 0.4 ug of RNA, a library with molecular barcoded alpha/delta and beta/gamma adaptors was made. TCRdb used MiXCR to reprocess the reads, holding one entry per CDR3 protein. Found here are 20,000 to 25,000 distinct CDR3 sequences, roughly 13% of them singletons; the top ten hold 60% to 80%. Sequenced material: a population of CD138-negative cells sorted from bone marrow. These receptors originate from a donor aged 40 or older with multiple myeloma.

In its sample, this clonotype was seen many times. The chain carries TRBV9 and TRBJ2-5; TRBD1 agrees at 9 bases. V shed 1 base, J shed 2 bases, and the junction held 6 bases outside the gene matches. The germline V gene has CDR1 SGDLS and CDR2 YYNGEE. The CDR3 length is 16 residues. The CDR3 coding sequence is TGTGCCAGCAGCGTAATGGGACAGGGCGTACAAGAGACCCAGTACTTC. It codes for CASSVMGQGVQETQYF. Supplemented by reference TRBV9 and TRBJ2-5, the full variable domain reads DSGVTQTPKHLITATGQRVTLRCSPRSGDLSVYWYQQSLDQGLQFLIQYYNGEERAKGNILERFSAQQFPDLHSELNLSSLELGDSALYFCASSVMGQGVQETQYFGPGTRLLVL.

In its sample, this clonotype was seen many times. V and J are TRBV28 and TRBJ2-6; the match to TRBD1 covers 9 bases. Germline CDR1 is MDHEN and CDR2 is SYDVKM. V gave up 9 bases and J gave up 0 bases; unmatched junction bases: 3. This CDR3 has 15 amino acids. The CDR3 region is CASSDRGSGANVLTF. The CDR3 DNA is TGTGCCAGTTCGGACAGGGGCTCTGGGGCCAACGTCCTGACTTTC. The variable domain in full, with the rest retrieved from reference TRBV28 and TRBJ2-6, is DVKVTQSSRYLVKRTGEKVFLECVQDMDHENMFWYRQDPGLGLRLIYFSYDVKMKEKGDIPEGYSVSREKKERFSLILESASTNQTSMYLCASSDRGSGANVLTFGAGSRLTVL.

CDR3 amino acids: CSVDGSGSARFF. CDR3 sequence (DNA): TGCAGCGTTGATGGTAGCGGGAGTGCCCGCTTCTTC. The chain has TRBV29-1 and TRBJ2-1, with TRBD2 matching over 9 bases. CDR1 and CDR2 (germline): SQVTM, ANQGSEA. The V and J ends lost 3 bases and 16 bases, in that order; junction bases with no gene match: 10. The CDR3 loop spans 12 amino acids.

Many counts were recorded for this clonotype. This may be a read error, as it is one base from a much larger clone. The J gene is TRBJ2-1, the V gene TRBV5-5; 9 bases align to TRBD2. CDR1 is SGHKS, CDR2 YYEKEE, per germline (reference sequence). CDR3 length: 16 amino acids. J was trimmed by 8 bases and V by 6 bases; bases with no gene match: 15. The CDR3 sequence: CASNLTISGGRDEQFF. The CDR3 DNA is TGTGCCAGCAACTTAACTATTAGCGGGGGAAGAGATGAGCAGTTCTTC.

This clonotype came up many times. The CDR3 DNA follows: TGTGCCTGGAGTGCCCCGGACGGTAGCAATCAGCCCCAGCATTTT. Protein: CAWSAPDGSNQPQHF. V is TRBV30 and J is TRBJ1-5; D is unclear. The CDR3 loop spans 15 amino acids. Trimming took 1 base from V and 0 from J, leaving 10 bases between them. Germline-derived CDR1 and CDR2 are GTSNPN and SVGIG (reference sequence).

As regards this clonotype: A much larger clone lies one base from this, so it may be a read error. The rearrangement uses TRBV5-1 and TRBJ2-2, with D maybe TRBD1 (5 bases). V lost 7 bases and J 4 bases, leaving 17 bases between the germline ends. The CDR3 has 15 residues. CDR1 and CDR2 from the germline V gene are SGHRS and YFSETQ. The CDR3 DNA follows: TGCGCCAGCTCCCCCACAGGTGCGAGCACCGGGGAGCTGTTTTTT. Amino acids: CASSPTGASTGELFF.

Concerning this clonotype: A read error may explain this, as a much larger clone is one base away. The chain employs TRBV20-1 and TRBJ2-7; TRBD2 matches at 12 bases. The CDR3 runs 14 residues. Unmatched junction bases numbered 8, after V lost 8 bases and J lost 3 bases. Germline CDR1 DFQATT, CDR2 SNEGSKA (reference sequence). CDR3 in DNA: TGCAGTCCGCATAAGACTAGCGGGGGCTACGAGCAGTACTTC. The encoded protein is CSPHKTSGGYEQYF.

This clonotype was recorded at least ten times. The V gene is TRBV5-1, the J gene TRBJ2-1; D is ambiguous. The CDR3 spans 15 residues. The germline CDR1 and CDR2 sequences are SGHRS and YFSETQ. V gave up 0 bases and J gave up 0 bases, with 7 bases separating them. This chain's CDR3 is CASSLAWSSYNEQFF. CDR3 nucleotide sequence: TGCGCCAGCAGCTTGGCCTGGAGCTCCTACAATGAGCAGTTCTTC.

This clonotype was found many times. The chain links TRBV12-3 or TRBV12-4 to TRBJ1-1; a weak D match, TRBD1 (5 bases). V gave up 5 bases and J gave up 2 bases, with 15 bases separating them. The CDR3 is made up of 15 amino acids. CDR3 sequence: CASSPRGRTNTEAFF. DNA of the CDR3: TGTGCCAGCAGTCCCAGAGGACGGACAAACACTGAAGCTTTCTTT.

This clonotype was observed a handful of times. This rearrangement joins TRBV7-2 to TRBJ2-2; no definite D call. The ends were cut back, 5 bases at V and 1 base at J, with 11 bases in the middle. The CDR3 sequence is 15 residues long. The germline CDR1 and CDR2 sequences are SGHTA and FQGNSA. Here the CDR3 reads CASSRSVLNTGELFF. The CDR3 region has the DNA TGTGCCAGCAGCCGATCAGTCCTGAACACCGGGGAGCTGTTTTTT.

The rearrangement uses TRBV3-1 and TRBJ2-6; 8 bases fit TRBD1. The CDR3 has 15 residues. The germline V gene encodes CDR1 LGHDT and CDR2 YNNKEL (reference sequence). V was clipped by 4 bases and J by 2 bases; unmatched bases: 1. CDR3 region: CASSPRGPGANVLTF. As DNA, the CDR3 is TGTGCCAGCAGCCCCAGGGGGCCTGGGGCCAACGTCCTGACTTTC.

This clonotype has more than one count but fewer than ten. The chain carries TRBV2 and TRBJ2-1; no reliable D call. Germline values: CDR1 SNHLY, CDR2 FYNNEI. The CDR3 is 12 amino acids. Trimming removed 3 bases at V and 6 bases at J, with 6 bases between. The CDR3 bases are TGTGCCAGCAGTGATCCCCCCAATGAGCAGTTCTTC. It translates to CASSDPPNEQFF.

This clonotype was seen ten or more times. The V and J genes are TRBV7-9 and TRBJ2-1; D is undetermined. V was cut by 7 bases and J by 7 bases, with 17 bases left in between. Germline lookup yields CDR1 SEHNR and CDR2 FQNEAQ (reference sequence). CDR3 size: 14 residues. DNA of the CDR3: TGTGCCAGCACCCGGAGTTCCGGTGGGAATGAGCAGTTCTTC. Amino acid sequence: CASTRSSGGNEQFF.

This clonotype was counted ten times or more. The rearrangement joins TRBV14 to TRBJ1-1; 7 bases map to TRBD1. CDR3 length: 15 residues. Looked up from germline, CDR1 is SGHDN and CDR2 is FVKESK. J lost 1 base, V lost 3 bases, and 5 bases had no gene match. CDR3 protein: CASSHRQGSNTEAFF. CDR3 DNA: TGTGCCAGCAGCCACCGACAGGGATCGAACACTGAAGCTTTCTTT.

This clonotype was counted ten times or more. The gene calls are TRBV14 and TRBJ2-6; 9 bases are a match to TRBD1. V trimming: 0 bases; J trimming: 2 bases; junction bases outside the gene matches: 5. Germline V lookup: CDR1 SGHDN, CDR2 FVKESK. CDR3 length: 18 amino acids. The DNA for the CDR3 is TGTGCCAGCAGCCAAGAGGACAGGGGATCAACTGGGGCCAACGTCCTGACTTTC. As protein: CASSQEDRGSTGANVLTF.

This clonotype was recorded many times. The V call is TRBV9, the J call TRBJ1-1; D remains unclear. Germline V lookup: CDR1 SGDLS, CDR2 YYNGEE. The CDR3 is made up of 12 amino acids. Trimming cost V 3 bases and J 5 bases, with 8 bases left between them. The CDR3 sequence: CASSDGGTEAFF. In DNA, the CDR3 is TGTGCCAGCAGCGATGGTGGGACTGAAGCTTTCTTT.

In this sample, this clonotype turned up many times. The chain joins TRBV3-1 to TRBJ2-1; the match to TRBD2 covers 11 bases. V was pared by 1 base and J by 9 bases, with 8 bases of the junction left unmatched. This CDR3 is built from 16 residues. Germline CDR1 reads LGHDT; CDR2 reads YNNKEL (reference sequence). The CDR3 loop is CASSQGSGRASVEQFF. The CDR3 nucleotides are TGTGCCAGCAGCCAAGGTAGCGGGAGGGCCAGCGTTGAGCAGTTCTTC.

This clonotype was counted many times. The genes are TRBV2 and TRBJ2-7; 8 bases are shared with TRBD1. CDR1 and CDR2 from the germline V gene are SNHLY and FYNNEI. The ends lost 6 bases at V and 0 bases at J; junction bases unmatched: 7. The CDR3 length is 15 residues. The CDR3 here is CASSADRGSSYEQYF. CDR3 DNA: TGTGCCAGCAGCGCCGACAGGGGAAGCTCCTACGAGCAGTACTTC. The variable domain in full, completed from reference TRBV2 and TRBJ2-7, reads EPEVTQTPSHQVTQMGQEVILRCVPISNHLYFYWYRQILGQKVEFLVSFYNNEISEKSEIFDDQFSVERPDGSNFTLKIRSTKLEDSAMYFCASSADRGSSYEQYFGPGTRLTVT.

The chain couples TRBV12-5 to TRBJ2-7, with D unresolved. The CDR3 runs to 9 residues. V was shortened by 5 bases and J by 12 bases, with 8 bases between the two germline ends. CDR1 and CDR2 from the germline V gene are LGHNT and FRNRAP. The CDR3 nucleotides are TGTGCTAGTGGTATGTCACGGTACTTC. Translation: CASGMSRYF.

For this clonotype: This may be a read error, as it is one base from a much larger clone. The gene calls are TRBV5-1 and TRBJ2-2; D is unresolved. The germline V gene encodes CDR1 SGHRS and CDR2 YFSETQ. V was cut by 4 bases and J by 4 bases, with 11 bases left in between. This CDR3 is built from 14 residues. CDR3 sequence (DNA): TGCGCCAGCAGCCGGAGTAGTAGCACCGGGGAGCTGTTTTTT. Amino acid sequence: CASSRSSSTGELFF.

Note on this clonotype: A much larger clone differs from this one at a single base, so this may be a read error. V usage is TRBV7-9 and J usage is TRBJ2-3; D possibly corresponds to TRBD2 (5 bases). Looked up from germline, CDR1 is SEHNR and CDR2 is FQNEAQ (reference sequence). The CDR3 is made up of 15 amino acids. CDR3 sequence reads: CASSPGGASTDTQCF. As DNA, the CDR3 is TGTGCCAGCAGCCCGGGCGGCGCTAGCACAGATACGCAGTGTTTT.

This clonotype was seen at least ten times. The chain joins TRBV5-1 to TRBJ1-1; D unresolved. The CDR3 contains 13 residues. The ends were cut back, 0 bases at V and 4 bases at J, with 7 bases in the middle. Germline assignment: CDR1 SGHRS and CDR2 YFSETQ. CDR3 nucleotides: TGCGCCAGCAGCTTGGTGTCAGCCACTGAAGCTTTCTTT. Amino acids: CASSLVSATEAFF. The variable domain in full, completed from reference TRBV5-1 and TRBJ1-1, reads KAGVTQTPRYLIKTRGQQVTLSCSPISGHRSVSWYQQTPGQGLQFLFEYFSETQRNKGNFPGRFSGRQFSNSRSEMNVSTLELGDSALYLCASSLVSATEAFFGQGTRLTVV.

This clonotype was recorded a few times. One end of the junction fails to match germline, which may point to a read error. The chain couples TRBV3-1 to TRBJ2-3, with D unclear. Germline loops: CDR1 LGHDT, CDR2 YNNKEL (reference sequence). The CDR3 is 13 amino acids. CDR3 amino acids: CASSQDTTDKQYF. DNA of the CDR3: TGTGCCAGCAGCCAAGACACCACAGATAAGCAGTATTTT.

As concerns this clonotype: Being one base from a much bigger clone, this may be a read error. V is TRBV20-1 and J is TRBJ1-1; 9 positions agree with TRBD1. This CDR3 region has 16 residues. The germline V gene encodes CDR1 DFQATT and CDR2 SNEGSKA (reference sequence). J lost 4 bases, V lost 2 bases, and 11 bases had no gene match. CDR3 in DNA: TGCAGTGCTAGACACAAAATGACAGGGGGAAGCACTGAAGCTTTCTTT. This sequence encodes CSARHKMTGGSTEAFF.

There are many counts of this clonotype. The chain recombines TRBV4-1 with TRBJ2-7, with no clear D. Looked up from germline, CDR1 is MGHRA and CDR2 is YSYEKL. V lost 1 base to trimming and J lost 5 bases, with 9 bases between them. The CDR3 sequence is 13 residues long. CDR3 DNA: TGCGCCAGCAGCCAAGGTTTGTGGGACGAGCAGTACTTC. It codes for CASSQGLWDEQYF.

In its sample, this clonotype was seen many times. J is TRBJ2-7 and V is TRBV3-1; D is undetermined. The CDR3 spans 14 residues. The germline CDR1 and CDR2 sequences are LGHDT and YNNKEL (reference sequence). Between the trimmed V and J ends, which lost 0 bases and 3 bases, there was a span of 9 bases. CDR3 sequence (DNA): TGTGCCAGCAGCCAAGATAGGAACGGCTACGAGCAGTACTTC. Protein: CASSQDRNGYEQYF.

In this sample, this clonotype turned up many times. The chain couples TRBV20-1 to TRBJ2-1; tentative D call: TRBD2 (6 bases). The CDR3 has 13 residues. Germline loops: CDR1 DFQATT, CDR2 SNEGSKA (reference sequence). Trimming left V 3 bases short and J 2 bases short, with 8 bases between. The CDR3 DNA reads TGCAGTGCTAGGAGGGAGGCCTACAATGAGCAGTTCTTC. It is translated as CSARREAYNEQFF.

A remark on this clonotype: With a far larger clone one base away, a read error is the likely cause. The chain couples TRBV11-3 to TRBJ2-2; D is perhaps TRBD2 (6 bases). This CDR3 contains 14 residues. Germline-derived CDR1 and CDR2 are SGHNT and YENEEA. As DNA, the CDR3 is TGTGTCAGTATGACGGGAGCATCGACCGGGGAGCTGTTTTTT. The encoded protein is CVSMTGASTGELFF.

In its sample, this clonotype was seen a few times. Here the CDR3 reads CASSLDQGRIQYF. In DNA, the CDR3 is TGTGCCAGCAGCTTGGACCAGGGGAGGATTCAGTACTTC. The V call is TRBV5-5, the J call TRBJ2-4; D might be TRBD1 or TRBD2, each matching 6 bases. Germline values: CDR1 SGHKS, CDR2 YYEKEE (reference sequence). The CDR3 runs to 13 residues. Between the trimmed V and J ends, which lost 0 bases and 10 bases, there was a span of 11 bases.

This clonotype showed up many times. The rearrangement uses TRBV7-9 and TRBJ2-1; 10 nucleotides match TRBD2. Germline trimming cut 0 bases from V and 7 bases from J; bases unmatched to any gene: 3. CDR1 and CDR2 from the germline V gene are SEHNR and FQNEAQ (reference sequence). The CDR3 is made up of 15 amino acids. The CDR3 nucleotides read TGTGCCAGCAGCTTAGCGCTAGCGGGAGTGAATGAGCAGTTCTTC. Translated, it gives CASSLALAGVNEQFF.